The text below deals with one T cell receptor beta chain. This clone was seen just once. Its antigen target is currently unknown. Base quality data are lacking; no much larger clone is found one base away. TCRbeta CDR3 regions were sequenced with the immunoSEQ Assay. After extraction, genomic DNA underwent amplification by bias-controlled multiplex PCR, followed by high-throughput sequencing. The paper's data handling went like this. To quantify the absolute abundance of every unique TCRbeta CDR3 region, sequences were collapsed and filtered. T cell fraction was estimated by normalization of TCRbeta template counts to usable DNA, with usable DNA being measured through amplification of reference genes present in all nucleated cells. Repertoire TCRs were annotated as SARS-CoV-2-specific when V gene, CDR3 amino acid sequence and J gene were exactly matched to a known reactive TCR set. The reference SARS-CoV-2 TCR set was derived from MIRA and filtered for enrichment in COVID-19-positive ImmuneCODE repertoires, a step that removed public or cross-reactive TCRs. Using the MIRA antigens, annotated TCRs were further analysed by specific ORF or by position within an ORF. Depth was the summed frequency of annotated unique rearrangements, while breadth was defined as annotated unique rearrangements over total unique productive rearrangements. Two-sided Wilcoxon rank-sum tests were used to compare TCR breadth between groups. TCRdb re-hosts the immuneACCESS table, in-frame sequences only. Its copies lack some clones; in the studies checked, an unresolved V gene accounts for under half of them, and the cause for the rest is not known. The V and J calls and clone size were taken over from that table, and D and trimming were inferred from the DNA. The sample data list fewer than 600,000 clones, and about 89% of these were observed just once. The top ten hold 1.7% of the sample.

This specimen's treatment or condition label, interpreted: 15 to 20 received Ad26.COV2.S at low or high dose, single or two shots; 5 received placebo; per-sample allocation not given. Repertoires of vaccine and placebo recipients were sequenced from samples taken on day 63 after the first injection. In Cohort 1b, around 23 adults aged 18-55 years were enrolled at a single site in Boston, USA, between 29 July and 7 August 2020. Ad26.COV2.S consisted of a replication-incompetent adenovirus type 26 vector by which a prefusion-stabilized SARS-CoV-2 spike protein from the original Wuhan strain was expressed. The data stem from a study of Ad26.COV2.S vaccination and SARS-CoV-2 variants (dated by TCRdb to the early 2020s). Regarding the complete study: Donors in the vaccine arm were drawn from COV1001, a phase I-IIa trial of Ad26.COV2.S in healthy adults that was multicentre, randomized, double-blind and placebo-controlled. Ad26.COV2.S was administered intramuscularly at a dose of 5x10^10 or 1x10^11 viral particles, either as one shot or as two shots given 56 days apart. TCRbeta repertoire sequencing served as the tool for gauging how specific and how broad the SARS-CoV-2-reactive T cell receptors were following Ad26.COV2.S vaccination. The TCR-sequenced set comprised approximately 30 samples: approximately 19 Ad26.COV2.S vaccine recipients, 5 placebo recipients and 8 SARS-CoV-2 convalescent individuals. Trial participants were randomized into five groups of five, in which low-dose or high-dose Ad26.COV2.S was given once or twice, or placebo was given on both occasions. Blinding of investigators to trial group allocation was maintained during experiments and outcome assessment. The study at large found these results: The study lacked the statistical power to compare responses across vaccine doses or regimens. Spike-specific TCR breadth was higher in Ad26.COV2.S recipients than in placebo recipients (P = 0.0014). After vaccination, spike-specific CD8+ and CD4+ T cell responses were reported to show substantial breadth. Vaccine and placebo recipients had similar non-spike TCR breadth, a finding consistent with the vaccine containing only spike. The authors noted that total T cell responses may have been underestimated by the TCR breadth and depth analyses.

The sequencing used peripheral blood, collected in a trial of Ad26.COV2.S vaccine versus placebo. This TCR came from a person between 18 and 59 years old who received the Ad26.COV2.S COVID-19 vaccine or a placebo.

The DNA sequence is as follows: TGTGCCAGCCTTGGGCTTTACGAGCAGTACTTC. The translation is CASLGLYEQYF. The sequence links TRBV6-5 to TRBJ2-7, with no confident D gene call. V and J lose 8 bases and 4 bases, and a span of 9 bases separates them. Via the germline V gene, CDR1 is MNHEY and CDR2 SVGAGI. Inclusive of the bounding cysteine and phenylalanine, the CDR3 is 11 residues long. Just the 33-base CDR3 DNA is kept, in frame starting at base 1.